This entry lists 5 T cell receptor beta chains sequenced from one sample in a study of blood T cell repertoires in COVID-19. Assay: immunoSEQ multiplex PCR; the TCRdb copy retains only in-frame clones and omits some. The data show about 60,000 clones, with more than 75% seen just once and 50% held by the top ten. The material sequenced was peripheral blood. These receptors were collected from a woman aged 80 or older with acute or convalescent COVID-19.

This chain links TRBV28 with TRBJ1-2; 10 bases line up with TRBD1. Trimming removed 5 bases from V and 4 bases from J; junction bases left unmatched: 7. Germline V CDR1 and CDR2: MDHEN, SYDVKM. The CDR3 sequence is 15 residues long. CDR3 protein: CASSRPGQGTYGYTF. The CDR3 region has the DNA TGTGCCAGCAGTCGCCCGGGACAGGGGACCTATGGCTACACCTTC.

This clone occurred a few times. The CDR3 region is CASSPNNSPLHF. As DNA, the CDR3 is TGTGCCAGCAGCCCTAATAATTCACCCCTCCACTTT. This chain uses TRBV11-2 with TRBJ1-6; D is uncertain. Germline V gives CDR1 SGHAT, CDR2 FQNNGV. V was clipped by 5 bases and J by 5 bases, with 4 bases between them. This CDR3 comprises 12 residues.

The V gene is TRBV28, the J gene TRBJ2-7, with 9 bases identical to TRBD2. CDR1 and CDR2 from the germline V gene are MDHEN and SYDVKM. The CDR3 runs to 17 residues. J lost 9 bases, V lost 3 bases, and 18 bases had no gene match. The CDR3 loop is CASSFYAGGIAGEVQYF. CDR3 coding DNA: TGTGCCAGCAGTTTCTATGCGGGGGGGATAGCGGGAGAGGTGCAGTACTTC. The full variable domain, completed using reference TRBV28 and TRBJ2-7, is DVKVTQSSRYLVKRTGEKVFLECVQDMDHENMFWYRQDPGLGLRLIYFSYDVKMKEKGDIPEGYSVSREKKERFSLILESASTNQTSMYLCASSFYAGGIAGEVQYFGPGTRLTVT.

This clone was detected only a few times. The CDR3 region is CASSRGGPGNTEAFF. In DNA, the CDR3 is TGTGCCAGCAGTCGTGGGGGCCCGGGGAACACTGAAGCTTTCTTT. The rearrangement uses TRBV5-8 and TRBJ1-1; D perhaps matches TRBD1 (6 bases). Per germline, CDR1 SGHTS and CDR2 YDEGEE. The CDR3 consists of 15 residues. V was shortened by 5 bases and J by 1 base, with 15 bases between the two germline ends.

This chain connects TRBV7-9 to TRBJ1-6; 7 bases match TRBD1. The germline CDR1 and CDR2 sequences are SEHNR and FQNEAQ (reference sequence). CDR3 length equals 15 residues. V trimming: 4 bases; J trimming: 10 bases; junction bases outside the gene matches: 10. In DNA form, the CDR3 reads TGTGCCAGCAGCTCTACAGGGGCGGGGGGCTCACCCCTCCACTTT. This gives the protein CASSSTGAGGSPLHF.